Detailed here is one T cell receptor (beta chain). Its antigen is not known. There are 13 residues in the CDR3. The germline CDR1 and CDR2 sequences are SGHDT and YYEEEE. V lost 4 bases, J lost 1 base, and 9 bases lay in between. Only in-frame clones appear in the TCRdb table, and some are missing; sequencing was by immunoSEQ multiplex PCR. This table holds 25,000 to 35,000 clones, about 89% found once. The data belong to a study of OX40 agonist ivuxolimab in advanced cancers. The wider study: The diagnoses of dose-escalation patients were hepatocellular carcinoma, melanoma, renal cell or head and neck cancer. Study-wide results and caveats: With doses of 0.1 to 3.0 mg/kg, CD4+ and CD8+ blood T cells had undergone clonal expansion by week 6. Expanded clones belonging to CD8+ T cells outnumbered, on average, those of CD4+.

The chain couples TRBV5-6 to TRBJ2-7; D gene ambiguous. The sequence came from an adult with an advanced solid tumor such as melanoma, head and neck, liver or kidney cancer. Here the sequenced sample was CD4+ or CD8+ T cells sorted from blood, taken in a trial of the OX40 agonist ivuxolimab. CDR3 loop: CASSPENSYEQYF. CDR3 sequence (DNA): TGTGCCAGCAGCCCCGAGAATTCCTACGAGCAGTACTTC.